A selection of T cell receptor beta chains follows, all from one sample in a study of T-cell reconstitution after alpha-beta-depleted transplantation in children. TCRdb reprocessed the PCR reads via MiXCR and lists one record per CDR3 protein. The table shows about 830,000 distinct CDR3 sequences, with roughly 16% occurring only once. The specimen comprised PBMCs, mostly from graft donor cells, sampled 360 days after TCRalphabeta/CD19-depleted stem cell transplant. The source is a male patient younger than 18 who had a stem cell transplant for acute lymphoblastic leukemia, so the T cells may come from the graft donor. Both conserved end residues are part of each CDR3. D genes are given only for firm matches. Clone size appears in some rows only: once, few, many, or a class for an expanded clone.

CDR3 protein: CASSYLAGVGGEQFF
CDR3 DNA: TGTGCCAGCAGTTACTTAGCGGGAGTGGGAGGGGAGCAGTTCTTC
V gene: TRBV6-2/TRBV6-3
J gene: TRBJ2-1
clone size: few
D gene: TRBD2

CDR3 protein: CASSSGQRMNTEAFF
CDR3 DNA: TGCGCCAGCAGCTCGGGACAGAGGATGAACACTGAAGCTTTCTTT
V gene: TRBV5-1
J gene: TRBJ1-1
clone size: few
D gene: TRBD1

CDR3 protein: CSAKRGTSSYNEQFF
CDR3 DNA: TGCAGTGCTAAGAGGGGGACTAGCTCCTACAATGAGCAGTTCTTC
V gene: TRBV20-1
J gene: TRBJ2-1
clone size: -
D gene: TRBD2

CDR3 protein: CAGPGGILLLNTGELFF
CDR3 DNA: TGTGCCGGGCCGGGCGGGATATTACTTCTGAACACCGGGGAGCTGTTTTTT
V gene: TRBV9
J gene: TRBJ2-2
clone size: many
D gene: -

CDR3 protein: CASSPRAGLAGGSYNEQFF
CDR3 DNA: TGTGCCAGCAGTCCCCGGGCGGGACTAGCGGGAGGTTCCTACAATGAGCAGTTCTTC
V gene: TRBV3-1
J gene: TRBJ2-1
clone size: few
D gene: TRBD2

CDR3 protein: CATSDAGTSGTPYNEQFF
CDR3 DNA: TGTGCCACCAGTGATGCCGGGACTAGCGGGACCCCATACAATGAGCAGTTCTTC
V gene: TRBV24-1
J gene: TRBJ2-1
clone size: -
D gene: TRBD2

CDR3 protein: CASSAGIKKTGELFF
CDR3 DNA: TGTGCCAGCAGCGCCGGGATTAAAAAAACCGGGGAGCTGTTTTTT
V gene: TRBV9
J gene: TRBJ2-2
clone size: few
D gene: -

CDR3 protein: CASSLTTPGPADTQYF
CDR3 DNA: TGTGCCAGCAGCTTAACCACCCCAGGGCCCGCAGATACGCAGTATTTT
V gene: TRBV11-2
J gene: TRBJ2-3
clone size: -
D gene: -

CDR3 protein: CASSPRVHRTSGPKSSYNEQFF
CDR3 DNA: TGTGCCAGCAGCCCCAGGGTCCACCGAACTAGCGGGCCTAAGAGCTCCTACAATGAGCAGTTCTTC
V gene: TRBV4-2
J gene: TRBJ2-1
clone size: -
D gene: TRBD2

CDR3 protein: CSARWGAGPSYNEQFF
CDR3 DNA: TGCAGTGCTAGATGGGGGGCGGGACCCTCCTACAATGAGCAGTTCTTC
V gene: TRBV20-1
J gene: TRBJ2-1
clone size: -
D gene: -

CDR3 protein: CASSDPASYEQYF
CDR3 DNA: TGCGCCAGCAGTGATCCGGCTTCCTACGAGCAGTACTTC
V gene: TRBV10-1
J gene: TRBJ2-7
clone size: -
D gene: -